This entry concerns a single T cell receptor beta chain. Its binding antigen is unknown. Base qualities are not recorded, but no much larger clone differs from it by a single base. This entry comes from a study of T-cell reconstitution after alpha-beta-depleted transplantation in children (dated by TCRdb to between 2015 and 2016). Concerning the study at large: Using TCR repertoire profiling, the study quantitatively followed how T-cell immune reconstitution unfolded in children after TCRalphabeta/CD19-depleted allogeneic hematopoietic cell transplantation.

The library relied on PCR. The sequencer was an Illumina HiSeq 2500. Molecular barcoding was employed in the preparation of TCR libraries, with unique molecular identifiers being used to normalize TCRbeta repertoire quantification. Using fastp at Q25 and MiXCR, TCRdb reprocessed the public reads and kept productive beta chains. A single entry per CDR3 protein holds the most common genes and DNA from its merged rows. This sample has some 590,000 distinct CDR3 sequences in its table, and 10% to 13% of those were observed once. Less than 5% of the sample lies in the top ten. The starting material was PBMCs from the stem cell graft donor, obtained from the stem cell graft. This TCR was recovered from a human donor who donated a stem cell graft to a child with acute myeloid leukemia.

The bases are TGTGCCATCGACCCCCAGGGTCTCTACAATGAGCAGTTCTTC. Translated, this gives CAIDPQGLYNEQFF. The chain joins TRBV10-3 to TRBJ2-1, and the D gene may be TRBD1, 5 bases matching. Trimming costs V 8 bases and J 3 bases, and their ends lie 14 bases apart. The CDR3 starts with the cysteine, ends with the phenylalanine, and has 14 residues. Just the 42-base CDR3 DNA is kept, in frame starting at base 1. The germline V gene supplies CDR1 ENHRY and CDR2 SYGVKD.